A selection of T cell receptor beta chains follows, all from one sample in a study of cytomegalovirus exposure and HLA in healthy donors. The repertoire was sequenced with immunoSEQ multiplex PCR; TCRdb's copy has only in-frame clones and lacks some. The sample yields about 110,000 clones, 81% seen once. Sample: PBMCs. The receptors come from a woman in her 30s in good health and CMV-seronegative. Both conserved end residues are part of each CDR3. The D gene is left open where the match is weak. Some rows have no size entry. The others give once, few or many, or a class for an expanded clone.

CDR3nt: TGTGCCAGCAGTGACAGGAGGAGCTCCTACGAGCAGTACTTC
CDR3aa: CASSDRRSSYEQYF
abundance: .
v_gene: TRBV6-1
d_gene: .
j_gene: TRBJ2-7

CDR3nt: TGTGCCAGCAGCTTAAGCAACCAAGAGACCCAGTACTTC
CDR3aa: CASSLSNQETQYF
abundance: once
v_gene: TRBV7-6
d_gene: .
j_gene: TRBJ2-5

CDR3nt: TGTGCCAGCAGTTACTCCCAACGGACTAGCGGGAACGAGCAGTACTTC
CDR3aa: CASSYSQRTSGNEQYF
abundance: .
v_gene: TRBV6-5
d_gene: TRBD2
j_gene: TRBJ2-7

CDR3nt: TGTGCCAGCACCCGGGACAGGTCCTACGAGCAGTACTTC
CDR3aa: CASTRDRSYEQYF
abundance: .
v_gene: TRBV6-5
d_gene: TRBD1
j_gene: TRBJ2-7

CDR3nt: TGTGCCAGCAGTATAGACAGCCTCCCAGGGTACGAGCAGTACTTC
CDR3aa: CASSIDSLPGYEQYF
abundance: .
v_gene: TRBV6-5
d_gene: .
j_gene: TRBJ2-7

CDR3nt: TGTGCCAGCAGCGCAGTACAGGGTAGCTACGGCTACACCTTC
CDR3aa: CASSAVQGSYGYTF
abundance: .
v_gene: TRBV9
d_gene: .
j_gene: TRBJ1-2

CDR3nt: TGTGCCAGCAGTTTGGGACTAGGGGAGACCCAGTACTTC
CDR3aa: CASSLGLGETQYF
abundance: .
v_gene: TRBV27
d_gene: TRBD2
j_gene: TRBJ2-5

CDR3nt: TGTGCCAGCAGCTTAGGAGGGACAGATACGCAGTATTTT
CDR3aa: CASSLGGTDTQYF
abundance: .
v_gene: TRBV7-9
d_gene: .
j_gene: TRBJ2-3

CDR3nt: TGTGCCAGCAGCCAATCCGGGACAGCCACTGAAGCTTTCTTT
CDR3aa: CASSQSGTATEAFF
abundance: .
v_gene: TRBV14
d_gene: TRBD1
j_gene: TRBJ1-1

CDR3nt: TGTGCCAGCAGTTTATTCCCCGGACTAGCGGGACGTCGGCCCTACGAGCAGTACTTC
CDR3aa: CASSLFPGLAGRRPYEQYF
abundance: once
v_gene: TRBV28
d_gene: TRBD2
j_gene: TRBJ2-7

CDR3nt: TGTGCCAGCAGCGAATACAGGGGCAACTATGGCTACACCTTC
CDR3aa: CASSEYRGNYGYTF
abundance: .
v_gene: TRBV27
d_gene: TRBD1
j_gene: TRBJ1-2

CDR3nt: TGTGCCAGCAGTGAACTAGCGGGAGGGCCCGGGGAGCTGTTTTTT
CDR3aa: CASSELAGGPGELFF
abundance: .
v_gene: TRBV6-1
d_gene: TRBD2
j_gene: TRBJ2-2

CDR3nt: TGTGCCAGCGGGACAGAGCTGAACACTGAAGCTTTCTTT
CDR3aa: CASGTELNTEAFF
abundance: .
v_gene: TRBV28
d_gene: TRBD1
j_gene: TRBJ1-1

CDR3nt: TGCGCCAGCAGCCAAGCCCCTAGCGGGAGTTACGAGCAGTACTTC
CDR3aa: CASSQAPSGSYEQYF
abundance: .
v_gene: TRBV4-1
d_gene: TRBD2
j_gene: TRBJ2-7

CDR3nt: TGCAGCGTCCACCGGATACAGGGCCTGAACACTGAAGCTTTCTTT
CDR3aa: CSVHRIQGLNTEAFF
abundance: .
v_gene: TRBV29-1
d_gene: .
j_gene: TRBJ1-1

CDR3nt: TGTGCCACCCAATTCGAGACCCAGTACTTC
CDR3aa: CATQFETQYF
abundance: .
v_gene: TRBV28
d_gene: .
j_gene: TRBJ2-5

CDR3nt: TGTGCCAGCAGTGAAGGCCCCGTCGGCTGCCTGGGCGGCTACACCTTC
CDR3aa: CASSEGPVGCLGGYTF
abundance: .
v_gene: TRBV6-4
d_gene: .
j_gene: TRBJ1-2

CDR3nt: TGTGCCAGTAGTCTCGCGTCTAGCTCCTATAATTCACCCCTCCACTTT
CDR3aa: CASSLASSSYNSPLHF
abundance: .
v_gene: TRBV19
d_gene: .
j_gene: TRBJ1-6

CDR3nt: TGTGCCAGCAGCAGGACTAGCGGGGTTTCCTACGAGCAGTACTTC
CDR3aa: CASSRTSGVSYEQYF
abundance: .
v_gene: TRBV27
d_gene: TRBD2
j_gene: TRBJ2-7

CDR3nt: TGTGCCAGCAGCTTATCGCGGTCTGGGGCCAACGTCCTGACTTTC
CDR3aa: CASSLSRSGANVLTF
abundance: .
v_gene: TRBV5-8
d_gene: .
j_gene: TRBJ2-6

CDR3nt: TGTGCCAGTAGTATAATCAGGGGGAATCAGCCCCAGCATTTT
CDR3aa: CASSIIRGNQPQHF
abundance: .
v_gene: TRBV19
d_gene: TRBD1
j_gene: TRBJ1-5

CDR3nt: TGTGCCAGCAGCCCTACTAGTACTCTCACCGGGGAGCTGTTTTTT
CDR3aa: CASSPTSTLTGELFF
abundance: .
v_gene: TRBV7-3
d_gene: .
j_gene: TRBJ2-2

CDR3nt: TGTGCCAGCGCCAGTCTAGGACTCAACACCGGGGAGCTGTTTTTT
CDR3aa: CASASLGLNTGELFF
abundance: .
v_gene: TRBV7-3
d_gene: .
j_gene: TRBJ2-2

CDR3nt: TGCGCCAGCAGCTTGGACAGGAACACCGGGGAGCTGTTTTTT
CDR3aa: CASSLDRNTGELFF
abundance: .
v_gene: TRBV5-1
d_gene: .
j_gene: TRBJ2-2

CDR3nt: TGTGCCAGCAGCTTGCCACAGGGGGAAACCTACGAGCAGTACTTC
CDR3aa: CASSLPQGETYEQYF
abundance: few
v_gene: TRBV5-5
d_gene: TRBD1
j_gene: TRBJ2-7

CDR3nt: TGCGCCAGCAGCGGCTACGATGCAGGGTCTAACACTGAAGCTTTCTTT
CDR3aa: CASSGYDAGSNTEAFF
abundance: .
v_gene: TRBV5-1
d_gene: .
j_gene: TRBJ1-1

CDR3nt: TGTGCCAGCAGTAGTTATGAGCGCCCAGAAAACATTCAGTACTTC
CDR3aa: CASSSYERPENIQYF
abundance: .
v_gene: TRBV6-4
d_gene: .
j_gene: TRBJ2-4

CDR3nt: TGTGCCAGCAGCAAAGGACTAGCGGACAATGAGCAGTTCTTC
CDR3aa: CASSKGLADNEQFF
abundance: .
v_gene: TRBV5-6
d_gene: TRBD2
j_gene: TRBJ2-1

CDR3nt: TGTGCCAGCAGTTCTAGCGGGGGCGGGTGGGAGCAGTACTTC
CDR3aa: CASSSSGGGWEQYF
abundance: .
v_gene: TRBV27
d_gene: TRBD2
j_gene: TRBJ2-7

CDR3nt: TGTGCCAGCAGTGGTGCTAAGAACACTGAAGCTTTCTTT
CDR3aa: CASSGAKNTEAFF
abundance: .
v_gene: TRBV27
d_gene: .
j_gene: TRBJ1-1

CDR3nt: TGTGCCAGCAGTCTCTCCGGTTCACCCCTCCACTTT
CDR3aa: CASSLSGSPLHF
abundance: .
v_gene: TRBV28
d_gene: .
j_gene: TRBJ1-6

CDR3nt: TGTGCCAGCAGCCAGGGGGTAGCCCTAATATCTAACTATGGCTACACCTTC
CDR3aa: CASSQGVALISNYGYTF
abundance: .
v_gene: TRBV7-9
d_gene: TRBD1
j_gene: TRBJ1-2

CDR3nt: TGTGCCAGCAGTGACTCTAGCGGGAGCTCCTACGAGCAGTACTTC
CDR3aa: CASSDSSGSSYEQYF
abundance: .
v_gene: TRBV6-4
d_gene: TRBD2
j_gene: TRBJ2-7

CDR3nt: TGCAGTGCTGAGGGACTATTGCGGTACACCTTC
CDR3aa: CSAEGLLRYTF
abundance: .
v_gene: TRBV20-1
d_gene: .
j_gene: TRBJ1-2

CDR3nt: TGTGCCAGCTGCCGACAGGGGCGCCCCTACGAGCAGTACTTC
CDR3aa: CASCRQGRPYEQYF
abundance: .
v_gene: TRBV27
d_gene: TRBD1
j_gene: TRBJ2-7

CDR3nt: TGTGCCACCAGGGCCTATCGAGGGTACGAGCAGTACTTC
CDR3aa: CATRAYRGYEQYF
abundance: .
v_gene: TRBV27
d_gene: .
j_gene: TRBJ2-7

CDR3nt: TGTGCCAGCAGTAGACTAGCGGGAGGGACCGGGGAGCTGTTTTTT
CDR3aa: CASSRLAGGTGELFF
abundance: few
v_gene: TRBV6-5
d_gene: TRBD2
j_gene: TRBJ2-2

CDR3nt: TGTGCCAGCAGGCTAAGACTGAGTTACACTGAAGCTTTCTTT
CDR3aa: CASRLRLSYTEAFF
abundance: .
v_gene: TRBV28
d_gene: .
j_gene: TRBJ1-1

CDR3nt: TGTGCCAGCTCAGGTAGCCGGGACAGCTCCCAAGAGACCCAGTACTTC
CDR3aa: CASSGSRDSSQETQYF
abundance: .
v_gene: TRBV18
d_gene: TRBD1
j_gene: TRBJ2-5

CDR3nt: TGTGCCAGCCGGGGGACGGGACTAGCGGGGAACTACGAGCAGTACTTC
CDR3aa: CASRGTGLAGNYEQYF
abundance: .
v_gene: TRBV28
d_gene: TRBD2
j_gene: TRBJ2-7